This TCR beta chain was documented in a study of blood T cell repertoires in COVID-19. Study-wide background: PBMCs, B-cell-depleted T cells, or T cells provided the cDNA or gDNA that made up the material.

The CDR3 extends over 14 amino acids. Germline-derived CDR1 and CDR2 are LNHDA and SQIVND (reference sequence). V was pared by 7 bases and J by 1 base, with 13 bases between. Sequencing was performed with immunoSEQ multiplex PCR; in TCRdb, only in-frame clones are kept and a portion is missing. The table shows around 47,000 clones, with approximately 90% occurring only once. This clone was seen a single time. Sequencing was carried out using peripheral blood. The receptor was derived from a man in his forties or fifties with active COVID-19. The V and J genes are TRBV19 and TRBJ1-1; no firm D call. Written as DNA, the CDR3 is TGTGCCAGTACCCTAGACGCCGGGAACACTGAAGCTTTCTTT. Translating it yields CASTLDAGNTEAFF.